A selection of T cell receptor beta chains follows, all from one sample in a study of STAT5B mutations in CD4+ large granular lymphocyte leukemia. The protocol was immunoSEQ multiplex PCR, while the TCRdb copy is restricted to in-frame clones and leaves out a portion. There are tens of thousands of clones in the sample; about 65% occur only once, and roughly 1.6% lies in the top ten. The sample comprised CD4+ T cells from blood buffy coats. The receptors come from a human donor in good health. The CDR3 runs from the conserved cysteine through the conserved F or W. A D gene is named only where the DNA matches it firmly. A row's size may be missing; if present it is once, few, many or a size class.

>TRBJ1-2|TRBV6-5|NA|few
TGTGCCAGCAGCCGGGACGGCAACTATGGCTACACCTTC
CASSRDGNYGYTF
>TRBJ1-4|TRBV9|NA|NA
TGTGCCAGCAGCGTATCAGGCGGGAGTAATGAAAAACTGTTTTTT
CASSVSGGSNEKLFF
>TRBJ1-5|TRBV6-1|NA|NA
TGTGCCAGCAGGAGCGACTCGGGTGGTCAGCCCCAGCATTTT
CASRSDSGGQPQHF
>TRBJ1-2|TRBV6-5|NA|NA
TGTGCCAGCAGACCAGAACAGCTACTTAACTATGGCTACACCTTC
CASRPEQLLNYGYTF
>TRBJ2-1|TRBV21-1|NA|few
TGTGCCAGCAGCAAGAAGTGGCGGGGGATTCTCAATGAGCAGTTCTTC
CASSKKWRGILNEQFF
>TRBJ2-1|TRBV10-3|TRBD2|NA
TGTGCCATCAGTGACGCTAGCGGGAGCTCCTACAATGAGCAGTTCTTC
CAISDASGSSYNEQFF
>TRBJ1-4|TRBV5-4|NA|NA
TGTGCCAGCAGCTGGAAGGGGGCAACTAATGAAAAACTGTTTTTT
CASSWKGATNEKLFF
>TRBJ1-1|TRBV4-3|NA|few
TGCGCCAGCAGCCGCGGGGAAGGCCTCGACACTGAAGCTTTCTTT
CASSRGEGLDTEAFF
>TRBJ1-4|TRBV29-1|NA|NA
TGCAGCGTTGGGGGGCAGGATGGGGAAAAACTGTTTTTT
CSVGGQDGEKLFF
>TRBJ1-1|TRBV27|TRBD1|NA
TGTGCCTCCAACCGGGACAGGGGACTTGGGACTGAAGCTTTCTTT
CASNRDRGLGTEAFF
>TRBJ1-4|TRBV25-1|TRBD1|few
TGTGCCAGCAGTTTCGGACAGGGCAATGAAAAACTGTTTTTT
CASSFGQGNEKLFF
>TRBJ2-1|TRBV5-1|TRBD1|NA
TGCGCCAGCAGGTTGACAGGGTCAAATGAGCAGTTCTTC
CASRLTGSNEQFF
>TRBJ2-6|TRBV5-1|TRBD1|NA
TGCGCCAGCAGCTTGTCTACACTTCCGGGACAGGGGGCTGGGGCCAACGTCCTGACTTTC
CASSLSTLPGQGAGANVLTF
>TRBJ2-7|TRBV11-2|NA|NA
TGTGCCAGCAGCTCAGCGGTAATCAGTTCCTACGAGCAGTACTTC
CASSSAVISSYEQYF
>TRBJ2-2|TRBV6-4|NA|NA
TGTGCCAGTTCCAGGGGAATGGGGACCGGGGAGCTGTTTTTT
CASSRGMGTGELFF
>TRBJ2-5|TRBV5-1|NA|NA
TGCGCCAGCAGTGTTTTGGGGACAGAGACCCAGTACTTC
CASSVLGTETQYF
>TRBJ2-5|TRBV7-8|TRBD1|NA
TGTGCCAGCAGCCACAGACAGGGGCAACTCCAAGAGACCCAGTACTTC
CASSHRQGQLQETQYF
>TRBJ1-1|TRBV5-1|NA|NA
TGCGCCAGCAGCTTGGAACAGAGAAGGGAAGGCACTGAAGCTTTCTTT
CASSLEQRREGTEAFF
>TRBJ1-5|TRBV28|NA|NA
TGTGCCAGCAGTTACGGCAATCAGCCCCAGCATTTT
CASSYGNQPQHF
>TRBJ2-7|TRBV29-1|NA|few
TGCAGCGTTGCGGTAGGGGGGCGGAACGAGCAGTACTTC
CSVAVGGRNEQYF
>TRBJ1-6|TRBV5-6|NA|NA
TGTGCCAGCAGCTTGGCAGGGAGCTCCTATAATTCACCCCTCCACTTT
CASSLAGSSYNSPLHF
>TRBJ1-1|TRBV5-1|TRBD1|few
TGCGCCAGCAGCTTGGACAGGGGGCGCGGGGTGAACACTGAAGCTTTCTTT
CASSLDRGRGVNTEAFF
>TRBJ1-2|TRBV6-1|NA|NA
TGTGCCAGCAGTGAGCCAGACAGGATTAGAAACTATGGCTACACCTTC
CASSEPDRIRNYGYTF
>TRBJ2-1|TRBV19|TRBD2|NA
TGTGCCAGTAGTACAGGACTAGCGGGGTGGAATGAGCAGTTCTTC
CASSTGLAGWNEQFF
>TRBJ1-3|TRBV9|NA|NA
TGTGCCAGCAGCCCAGCCGGGACACCTCTCTCTGGAAACACCATATATTTT
CASSPAGTPLSGNTIYF
>TRBJ1-5|TRBV6-1|NA|NA
TGTGCCAGCAGTGAAGCGCAGACTCAGCCCCAGCATTTT
CASSEAQTQPQHF
>TRBJ1-6|TRBV5-1|TRBD1|NA
TGCGCCAGCAAAGGGGAGGGGGCCGTTAATTCACCCCTCCACTTT
CASKGEGAVNSPLHF
>TRBJ1-1|TRBV6-1|TRBD1|NA
TGTGCCAGCAGACGGACAGGGGGTGCGAACACTGAAGCTTTCTTT
CASRRTGGANTEAFF
>TRBJ1-4|TRBV11-3|NA|NA
TGTGCCAGCAGCTTAGATGGTGGCGGGGGTGCAACTAATGAAAAACTGTTTTTT
CASSLDGGGGATNEKLFF
>TRBJ2-2|TRBV6-1|TRBD2|NA
TGTGCCAGCAGTGAAGCGACCCGCCTAGCGGCGAACACCGGGGAGCTGTTTTTT
CASSEATRLAANTGELFF
>TRBJ1-1|TRBV14|NA|NA
TGTGCCAGCAGCCCGACCGCGGTGACTGAAGCTTTCTTT
CASSPTAVTEAFF
>TRBJ2-3|TRBV5-4|NA|once
TGTGCCAGCAGCTTGGGAATAGGGGGCACAGATACGCAGTATTTT
CASSLGIGGTDTQYF
>TRBJ2-5|TRBV9|NA|NA
TGTGCCAGCAGCCCCCGGCTGAGTGGAGAAGAGACCCAGTACTTC
CASSPRLSGEETQYF
>TRBJ1-1|TRBV18|NA|few
TGTGCCAGCTCACCCCTGACAGAAATGAACACTGAAGCTTTCTTT
CASSPLTEMNTEAFF
>TRBJ2-3|TRBV4-2|TRBD2|few
TGTGCCAGCAGCCAAGTAACTAGCGGGGTGACAGATACGCAGTATTTT
CASSQVTSGVTDTQYF
>TRBJ2-1|TRBV18|NA|NA
TGTGCCAGCTCTCCGTCGGGAACCTACAATGAGCAGTTCTTC
CASSPSGTYNEQFF
>TRBJ1-3|TRBV19|TRBD1|NA
TGTGCCAGTAGTATCCAGACAGGGATTGGTTCTGGAAACACCATATATTTT
CASSIQTGIGSGNTIYF